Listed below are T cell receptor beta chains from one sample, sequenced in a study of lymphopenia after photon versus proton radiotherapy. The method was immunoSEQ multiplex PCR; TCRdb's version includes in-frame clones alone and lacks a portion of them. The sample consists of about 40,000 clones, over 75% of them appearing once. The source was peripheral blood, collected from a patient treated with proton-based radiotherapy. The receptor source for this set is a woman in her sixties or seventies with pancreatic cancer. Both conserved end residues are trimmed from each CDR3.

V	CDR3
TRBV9	ASSVEQRTGELF
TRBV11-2	ASSGRTSGIPPRTGELF
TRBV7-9	ASSLETGSGYT
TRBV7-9	ASSRAGVGLVDNEQF
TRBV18	ASSPPSSPYEQY
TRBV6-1	ASSKWASGDYEQY
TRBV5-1	ASSLAGGGLNQPQH
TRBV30	AWSVLLDTQY
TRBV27	ASSHGANQPQH
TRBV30	AWTRDRGGYGYT
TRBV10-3	AISESLAGTNNEQF
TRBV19	ASSIDSGAF
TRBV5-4	AVGEGANYGYT
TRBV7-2	ASSGAGDTQY
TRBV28	ASSSLGQAEVSTNEKLF
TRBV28	ASTTWGTNTEAF
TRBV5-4	ASSLTGSGYEQY
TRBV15	ATSRDPTLNEKLF
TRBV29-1	SVVASGSSYNEQF
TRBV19	ASSAGGMLMNTEAF
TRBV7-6	ASSPRRQGLETQY
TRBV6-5	ASSPRNTEAF
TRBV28	ASLRAGENYGYT
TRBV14	ASSHPTLTGELF
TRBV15	ATSRDQGPYEQY
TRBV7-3	ASLETLNTEAF
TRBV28	ASSFQGGRSEKLF
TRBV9	ASSVGDEGVVMNEQF
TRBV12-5	ASGSGFGRAVNEQF
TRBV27	ASRRLADYEQY
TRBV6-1	ASRFLSGNTIY
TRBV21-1	ASSNSRSRICLDTIY
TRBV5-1	ASSLQTGSNTGELF
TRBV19	ASSIITTGRQETQY
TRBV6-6	ASSYNYGYT
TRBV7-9	ASSLLAGQGFPYEQY
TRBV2	ASSAGQANTGELF
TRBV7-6	ASSDMGGLHTEAF
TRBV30	AWSGQRTEAF
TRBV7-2	ASSATSGGLYEQY
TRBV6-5	ASTPSLGTDTQY
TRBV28	ASSLAGAPLEQY
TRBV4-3	ASSQGSGIPKQY
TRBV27	ASSFSAMNTEAF
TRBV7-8	ASRGVSYEQY
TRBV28	ASTPTSGSHNEQF
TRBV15	ATSRDDQQETQY
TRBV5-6	ASSLFSSRGDTEAF
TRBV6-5	ASSYGGAASTDTQY
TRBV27	ASSLSSGRAFVQY
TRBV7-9	ASSLSRSSLNGYT
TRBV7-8	ASSSAQTSGELF
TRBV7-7	ASGHGREDEQF
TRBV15	ATSVSDRPVPSEF
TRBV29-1	SVEIVQEVGTTYEQY
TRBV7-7	ASSTGVSGETQY
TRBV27	ASSFLGVQGAWEQY
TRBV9	ASSVAVDSLAGVGYNEQF